A selection of T cell receptor beta chains follows, all from one sample in a study of blood T cells in healthy people across ages. MiXCR, run by TCRdb on the 5' RACE reads, gives a single entry per CDR3 protein. The sample carries 750,000 or so distinct CDR3 sequences, approximately 25% recorded once. The same data also went into a second study, on T cells of mothers and their children.

What was sequenced was blood. These TCRs come from a boy aged 5-17 years in good health. CDR3s include the opening cysteine and the closing phenylalanine or tryptophan. D genes are given only for firm matches. Clone size is given for some rows only: seen once, a few or many times, or a class if the clone is expanded.

D gene: .; J gene: TRBJ1-6; V gene: TRBV7-9; clone size: .; CDR3 protein: CASSERGTDNSPLHF; CDR3 DNA: TGTGCCAGCAGCGAAAGAGGGACGGATAATTCACCCCTCCACTTT
D gene: TRBD2; J gene: TRBJ2-5; V gene: TRBV9; clone size: .; CDR3 protein: CASSGTSGVETQYF; CDR3 DNA: TGTGCCAGCAGCGGGACTAGCGGGGTTGAGACCCAGTACTTC
D gene: .; J gene: TRBJ1-2; V gene: TRBV6-6; clone size: few; CDR3 protein: CASSYSRQFYGYTF; CDR3 DNA: TGTGCCAGCAGTTACTCGAGACAGTTCTATGGCTACACCTTC
D gene: .; J gene: TRBJ1-2; V gene: TRBV7-3; clone size: .; CDR3 protein: CASSLNIDSYGYTF; CDR3 DNA: TGTGCCAGCAGCTTAAACATAGACAGCTATGGCTACACCTTC
D gene: .; J gene: TRBJ2-5; V gene: TRBV5-1; clone size: .; CDR3 protein: CASSSEKGTKGTQYF; CDR3 DNA: TGCGCCAGCAGCTCCGAAAAGGGCACAAAAGGGACCCAGTACTTC
D gene: .; J gene: TRBJ1-4; V gene: TRBV6-2/TRBV6-3; clone size: .; CDR3 protein: CASSYYGTNEKLFF; CDR3 DNA: TGTGCCAGCAGTTACTACGGGACTAATGAAAAACTGTTTTTT
D gene: .; J gene: TRBJ1-1; V gene: TRBV4-3; clone size: few; CDR3 protein: CASSQGQGPVMNTEAFF; CDR3 DNA: TGCGCCAGCAGCCAGGGCCAGGGGCCGGTGATGAACACTGAAGCTTTCTTT
D gene: TRBD1; J gene: TRBJ2-7; V gene: TRBV7-6; clone size: .; CDR3 protein: CASSFRDSIYEQYF; CDR3 DNA: TGTGCCAGCAGCTTCCGGGACAGTATCTACGAGCAGTACTTC
D gene: .; J gene: TRBJ1-1; V gene: TRBV20-1; clone size: .; CDR3 protein: CSAKDDLNTEAFF; CDR3 DNA: TGCAGTGCTAAAGATGACTTGAACACTGAAGCTTTCTTT
D gene: TRBD1; J gene: TRBJ1-4; V gene: TRBV5-6; clone size: few; CDR3 protein: CASSLLPEGANEKLFF; CDR3 DNA: TGTGCCAGCAGCTTATTGCCCGAGGGGGCCAATGAAAAACTGTTTTTT
D gene: TRBD2; J gene: TRBJ2-1; V gene: TRBV27; clone size: few; CDR3 protein: CASSITSGVHNEQFF; CDR3 DNA: TGTGCCAGCAGTATTACTAGCGGGGTCCACAATGAGCAGTTCTTC